This T cell receptor beta chain was sequenced in a study of CXCR3-negative and CXCR3-positive naive CD8 T cells. General observations from the study: In both naive subsets diversity was comparably high, whereas memory CD8+ cells showed much lower diversity. Higher TRB CDR3 hydrophobicity marked CXCR3-positive naive cells relative to CXCR3-negative naive cells.

Germline lookup yields CDR1 SSHAT and CDR2 FNYEAQ (reference sequence). CDR3 length: 15 residues. The naive CD8+ gate required CD45RO-CCR7+CD27+CD95- phenotype. On this clonotype itself: No antigen is known for it.

All TRB cDNA libraries came from 5' RACE performed with UMI labels. TCRdb reprocessed the 5' RACE reads and reports one entry per CDR3 protein, with no DNA. The specimen's table records about 120,000 distinct CDR3 sequences. What was sequenced was naive CXCR3+ CD8+ T cells from blood. Described subset: CD45RO-CCR7+CD27+CD95- naive CD8+ T cells expressing CXCR3 (TNR3+). This sequence was found in a human donor in good health. Some clones in this sample may be carry-over from other donors' samples. The V call is TRBV7-7, the J call TRBJ2-7; without DNA, the TCRdb call of TRBD1 cannot be checked. The CDR3 is CASSLGAGGAYEQYF.